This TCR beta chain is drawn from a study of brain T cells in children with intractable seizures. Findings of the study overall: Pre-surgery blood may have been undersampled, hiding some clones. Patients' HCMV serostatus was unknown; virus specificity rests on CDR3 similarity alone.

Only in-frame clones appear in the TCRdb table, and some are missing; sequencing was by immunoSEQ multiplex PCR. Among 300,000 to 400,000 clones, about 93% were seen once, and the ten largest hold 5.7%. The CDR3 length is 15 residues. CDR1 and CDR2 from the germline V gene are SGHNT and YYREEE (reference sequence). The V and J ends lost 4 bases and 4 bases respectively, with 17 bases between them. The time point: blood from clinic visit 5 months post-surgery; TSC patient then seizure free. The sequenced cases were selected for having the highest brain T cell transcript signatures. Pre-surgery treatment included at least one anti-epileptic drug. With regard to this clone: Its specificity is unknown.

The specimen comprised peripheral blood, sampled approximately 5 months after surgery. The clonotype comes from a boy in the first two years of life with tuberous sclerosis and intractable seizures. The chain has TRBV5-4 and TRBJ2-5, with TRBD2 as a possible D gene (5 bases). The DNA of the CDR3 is TGTGCCAGCAGCCCCGGAGGATTTTGGCGAGAGACCCAGTACTTC. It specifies CASSPGGFWRETQYF. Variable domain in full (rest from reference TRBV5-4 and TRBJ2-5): ETGVTQSPTHLIKTRGQQVTLRCSSQSGHNTVSWYQQALGQGPQFIFQYYREEENGRGNFPPRFSGLQFPNYSSELNVNALELDDSALYLCASSPGGFWRETQYFGPGTRLLVL.